The TCR beta chain described here comes from a study of CD8 T cells in ankylosing spondylitis. Study-wide results and limits: Reportedly, disease-linked clones are significantly enriched in ankylosing spondylitis patients' matched synovial fluid. Prior work had noted some motif variants in reactive arthritis blood and synovial fluid.

In making TCR beta libraries, quantitative 5'-RACE with molecular barcodes was used. TCRdb processed the 5' RACE reads anew with MiXCR; each CDR3 protein has one entry. The sample yields under 150,000 distinct CDR3 sequences, approximately 14% seen once. As to this clonotype: Its antigen is undetermined.

The CDR3 covers 15 residues. Losses at the gene ends were 0 bases for V and 7 bases for J; bases not matched to a gene: 4. Germline V gene data show CDR1 as DFQATT and CDR2 as SNEGSKA (reference sequence). The clonotype originates from a female donor with ankylosing spondylitis or in good health (not recorded which). V usage is TRBV20-1 and J usage is TRBJ2-1; TRBD2 matches at 12 bases. Sequenced sample: blood, either unsorted or a sorted T cell fraction (not recorded which). The chain's CDR3 is CSARDRLAGVNEQFF. In DNA form, the CDR3 reads TGCAGTGCTAGAGATCGACTAGCGGGAGTAAATGAGCAGTTCTTC.